This paragraph reports one TCR beta chain. Its binding antigen is unknown. Qualities for individual bases were not recorded, and no much larger clone is one base off. V is pruned by 4 bases and J by 1 base, leaving 14 bases of the junction without a gene match. CDR1 MGHRA and CDR2 YSYEKL are derived from the germline V gene. Spanning cysteine to phenylalanine, the CDR3 consists of 19 amino acids. The retained sequence is limited to the CDR3, 57 bases, with the frame set at the first base. Focal radiation therapy combined with CTLA-4 blockade (ipilimumab) was tested in patients with chemo-refractory metastatic non-small-cell lung cancer. The data are from a study of radiotherapy plus CTLA-4 blockade in lung cancer (dated by TCRdb to 2016 to 2019). About the investigation overall: Objective responses were observed in around 20% of enrolled patients, and disease control was achieved in less than 40%. What the study reported, not specific to this receptor: TCR clones derived from tumors expanded in peripheral blood after treatment with radiotherapy and ipilimumab. The strongest predictors of response, as reported, were early dynamic changes in blood T cell clones along with a rise in serum interferon-beta after radiation.

Library method: the immunoSEQ multiplex PCR assay. TCRdb took over this immuneACCESS table, retaining in-frame rearrangements with V and J assigned. Such tables are incomplete; in checked studies, under half of the missing clones stem from an unresolved V gene, and the remainder is unexplained. In all, the sample holds roughly 45,000 clones, and roughly 59% of those were seen once. Approximately 18% of the sample comes from the top ten. The TCR sequence derives from a human donor with non-small cell lung cancer who had a partial response to radiotherapy plus ipilimumab. Sequenced material: peripheral blood, taken from a patient treated with radiotherapy plus ipilimumab. The sequence links TRBV4-1 to TRBJ2-1; 9 junctional bases match TRBD2. The CDR3 reads CASSRDSPLAGGSYNEQFF. The bases are TGCGCCAGCAGCCGAGACAGCCCCCTTGCGGGGGGGTCCTACAATGAGCAGTTCTTC.